Below are 21 T cell receptor beta chains sequenced from a single sample in a study of T cell repertoires in cytomegalovirus infection. Their specific antigens are unknown. TCRdb analysed the reads with MiXCR anew, one entry per CDR3 protein. The sample holds approximately 65,000 distinct CDR3 sequences, around 20% seen once. Sequenced material: CD8+ T cells from cultured PBMCs, taken from culture after CMV antigen stimulation. Every receptor here comes from a human donor in good health (CMV status not recorded). Some clones in this sample may be carry-over from other donors' samples.

This clonotype was recorded a few times. The chain employs TRBV9 and TRBJ1-3; no clear D gene. Trimming took off 0 bases at V and 0 bases at J, with 10 bases between the two ends. The CDR3 totals 16 residues. Germline V gene lookup returns CDR1 SGDLS and CDR2 YYNGEE. The CDR3 reads CASSVVGSVSGNTIYF. As DNA, the CDR3 is TGTGCCAGCAGCGTAGTGGGGAGCGTCTCTGGAAACACCATATATTTT.

This rearrangement joins TRBV3-1 to TRBJ2-7; TRBD2 might be the D (5 bases). Deletions cut 4 bases from V and 5 bases from J, with 18 bases between. CDR3 length: 15 residues. Germline CDR1 reads LGHDT; CDR2 reads YNNKEL (reference sequence). This chain's CDR3 is CASSPGRTGYHEQYF. The CDR3, as DNA: TGTGCCAGCAGCCCCGGAAGAACGGGGTACCACGAGCAGTACTTC.

This clonotype was seen a handful of times. The rearrangement uses TRBV12-3 or TRBV12-4 and TRBJ1-2, with TRBD1 matching 7 bases. This CDR3 is built from 14 residues. Losses at the gene ends were 7 bases for V and 5 bases for J; bases not matched to a gene: 10. CDR3 region: CASTRGQVTYGYTF. Written as DNA, the CDR3 is TGTGCCAGCACCAGAGGACAGGTCACGTATGGCTACACCTTC.

In its sample, this clonotype was seen a few times. The chain uses TRBV6-1 and TRBJ2-7, with TRBD2 as a possible D gene (6 bases). Germline V CDR1 and CDR2: MNHNS, SASEGT. The CDR3 is 13 residues long. Trimming took off 1 base at V and 6 bases at J, with 10 bases between the two ends. The chain's CDR3 is CASSEGSGSEQYF. CDR3 coding DNA: TGTGCCAGCAGTGAAGGCTCCGGGAGCGAGCAGTACTTC.

This clonotype has more than one count but fewer than ten. The V gene is TRBV28, the J gene TRBJ2-5, with D perhaps being TRBD1 or TRBD2 (5 bases each). CDR3 size: 11 residues. Germline loops: CDR1 MDHEN, CDR2 SYDVKM. V lost 5 bases, J lost 4 bases, and 5 bases lay in between. The CDR3: CASSGGETQYF. In DNA form, the CDR3 reads TGTGCCAGCAGTGGGGGAGAGACCCAGTACTTC.

This clonotype appeared a few times. V is TRBV7-6 and J is TRBJ2-6, with 7 bases matching TRBD2. CDR3 length: 16 residues. Germline V CDR1 and CDR2: SGHVS, FNYEAQ. J gave up 0 bases and V 3 bases, and 2 bases lay outside the gene matches. CDR3 nucleotide sequence: TGTGCCAGCAGCTTCCGGGGGGACTCTGGGGCCAACGTCCTGACTTTC. Its protein is CASSFRGDSGANVLTF.

This clonotype was seen only once. The chain joins TRBV7-8 to TRBJ2-3, with 10 bases matching TRBD1. V lost 1 base to trimming and J lost 2 bases; unmatched junction nucleotides: 6. The CDR3 runs to 17 residues. The germline V gene has CDR1 SGHVS and CDR2 FQNEAQ. The CDR3 coding sequence is TGTGCCAGCAGCTTAGAAAGGACAGGGGGGACCACAGATACGCAGTATTTT. Protein: CASSLERTGGTTDTQYF.

The gene calls are TRBV7-7 and TRBJ2-1, with a tentative D call TRBD1 (5 bases). Germline V CDR1 and CDR2: SSHAT, FNYEAQ (reference sequence). Trimming took off 6 bases at V and 4 bases at J, with 10 bases between the two ends. The CDR3 extends over 13 amino acids. CDR3 in amino acids: CASSPGQYNEQFF. Written as DNA, the CDR3 is TGTGCCAGCAGTCCTGGACAATACAATGAGCAGTTCTTC.

This chain uses TRBV2 with TRBJ2-1; D is unresolved. Trimming cost V 5 bases and J 5 bases, with 16 bases left between them. The CDR3 loop spans 15 amino acids. CDR1 is SNHLY and CDR2 is FYNNEI in the germline V gene. The CDR3 coding sequence is TGTGCCAGCAGTAGTACTCCCGCGTCGAACAATGAGCAGTTCTTC. This gives the protein CASSSTPASNNEQFF.

This clonotype was counted a few times. The chain is built from TRBV5-5 and TRBJ1-1, with 9 bases matching TRBD1. V dropped 4 bases and J dropped 4; count of bases not matched to a gene: 5. The germline CDR1 and CDR2 sequences are SGHKS and YYEKEE (reference sequence). This CDR3 has 14 amino acids. The CDR3 region is CASSGRDRVTEAFF. DNA of the CDR3: TGTGCCAGCAGCGGCCGGGACAGGGTCACTGAAGCTTTCTTT.

Points on this clonotype: The conserved phenylalanine or tryptophan normally closing the CDR3 is absent here, so this likely arose from a read error. V is TRBV4-1 and J is TRBJ2-7, with 10 bases lining up with TRBD1. The CDR3 extends over 15 amino acids. Looked up from germline, CDR1 is MGHRA and CDR2 is YSYEKL. The V and J ends lost 5 bases and 3 bases, in that order; junction bases with no gene match: 7. The CDR3 sequence: CASSFRTGGYYEQYS. CDR3 coding DNA: TGCGCCAGCAGCTTCCGGACAGGGGGGTACTACGAGCAGTACTCC.

This chain joins TRBV6-5 and TRBJ1-2, with 8 bases matching TRBD1. In germline, CDR1 is MNHEY, CDR2 SVGAGI. V trimming: 6 bases; J trimming: 3 bases; junction bases outside the gene matches: 6. The CDR3 is 14 residues long. This chain's CDR3 is CASSWTGYDYGYTF. In DNA form, the CDR3 reads TGTGCCAGCAGCTGGACAGGGTACGACTATGGCTACACCTTC.

A few counts support this clonotype. This sequence joins TRBV7-8 and TRBJ2-1, with TRBD2 identical over 10 bases. CDR3 length equals 16 residues. CDR1 is SGHVS, CDR2 FQNEAQ, per germline. The V gene end was trimmed by 1 base and the J gene end by 7 bases; junction bases not matched to a gene: 7. The CDR3 protein is CASSLESGGARNEQFF. The CDR3 bases are TGTGCCAGCAGCTTAGAAAGCGGGGGGGCCAGAAATGAGCAGTTCTTC.

This clonotype came up a few times. The chain joins TRBV7-2 to TRBJ2-3, with TRBD1 matching 7 bases. This CDR3 has 15 amino acids. Looked up from germline, CDR1 is SGHTA and CDR2 is FQGNSA. The junction had 5 bases not matched to a gene; V was cut back by 0 bases and J by 5 bases. CDR3 DNA: TGTGCCAGCAGCTTAGCCCTGCCAGGGGGAGATACGCAGTATTTT. It specifies CASSLALPGGDTQYF.

The CDR3 region is CASSSRPATGELFF. The CDR3 bases are TGTGCCAGCAGCTCCAGACCTGCCACCGGGGAGCTGTTTTTT. The chain carries TRBV7-2 and TRBJ2-2; D ambiguous. Trimming left V 4 bases short and J 4 bases short, with 10 bases between. Germline loops: CDR1 SGHTA, CDR2 FQGNSA. The CDR3 runs 14 residues.

This sequence joins TRBV7-9 and TRBJ1-1; D gene ambiguous. Trimming cost V 5 bases and J 5 bases, with 24 bases left between them. Germline values: CDR1 SEHNR, CDR2 FQNEAQ (reference sequence). This CDR3 is built from 17 residues. CDR3 sequence: CASSPPRRERGRTEAFF. The CDR3 DNA sequence: TGTGCCAGCAGCCCGCCCCGCCGGGAGCGGGGTCGGACTGAAGCTTTCTTT. Together with reference TRBV7-9 and TRBJ1-1, the CDR3 gives the full variable domain: DTGVSQNPRHKITKRGQNVTFRCDPISEHNRLYWYRQTLGQGPEFLTYFQNEAQLEKSRLLSDRFSAERPKGSFSTLEIQRTEQGDSAMYLCASSPPRRERGRTEAFFGQGTRLTVV.

This clonotype has just a few counts. This chain links TRBV7-3 with TRBJ2-3; TRBD1 or TRBD2 may be the D gene (6 bases each). Trimming pared 4 bases from V and 0 bases from J, leaving 11 bases between. The CDR3 is made up of 15 amino acids. The germline gives CDR1 SGHTA, CDR2 FQGTGA. As DNA, the CDR3 is TGTGCCAGCAGCTCCACGGGGGCTAGCACAGATACGCAGTATTTT. Its protein product is CASSSTGASTDTQYF.

This clonotype was detected a few times. The chain couples TRBV20-1 to TRBJ2-5, with 9 nucleotides matching TRBD2. Germline loops: CDR1 DFQATT, CDR2 SNEGSKA (reference sequence). Trimming took 5 bases from V and 5 from J; bases not matched to a gene: 15. The CDR3 runs to 16 residues. The CDR3: CSARNPGLAVTETQYF. CDR3 coding DNA: TGCAGTGCTCGGAACCCGGGACTAGCTGTTACGGAGACCCAGTACTTC.

The V gene is TRBV4-3, the J gene TRBJ1-4; TRBD1 agrees at 7 bases. Germline CDR1 LGHNA, CDR2 YSLEER. Trimming at V came to 0 bases and at J to 0 bases, leaving 10 bases not matched to a gene. The CDR3 totals 19 residues. CDR3 coding DNA: TGCGCCAGCAGCCAAGAGCGACAGGGCGATTTTACAACTAATGAAAAACTGTTTTTT. Protein: CASSQERQGDFTTNEKLFF.

This clonotype was recorded a few times. The rearrangement joins TRBV11-2 to TRBJ2-7, with 7 nucleotides matching TRBD2. The length of the CDR3 is 14 residues. The V gene's germline CDR1 is SGHAT and CDR2 FQNNGV. V gave up 1 base and J gave up 0 bases; unmatched junction bases: 0. CDR3 protein: CASSLAGGSYEQYF. CDR3 in DNA: TGTGCCAGCAGCTTAGCGGGGGGCTCCTACGAGCAGTACTTC.

The chain joins TRBV18 to TRBJ1-6; TRBD1 matches 8 bases. Germline-derived CDR1 and CDR2 are KGHSH and LQKENI. The CDR3 extends over 17 amino acids. Trimming removed 6 bases from V and 1 base from J; junction bases left unmatched: 8. The CDR3 DNA sequence: TGTGCCAGCTCGTCCGGGACAGGAGGATCCTATAATTCACCCCTCCACTTT. It specifies CASSSGTGGSYNSPLHF.